At least ten counts were recorded for the clone carrying this T cell receptor beta chain. Its antigen is still unknown. TCR beta cDNA was made from 400 to 600 ng total RNA with a constant-region primer. ARM-PCR, slightly modified, supplied the TCR beta libraries through three nested multiplex PCR rounds. A C-beta reverse primer was combined with TRBV1-TRBV30 forward primers in the first two PCR rounds, and each round had approximately 9 cycles. TCRdb passed the multiplex PCR reads through MiXCR, listing each CDR3 protein once. The sample consists of about 350,000 distinct CDR3 sequences, 65% of them appearing once. Trimming pared 5 bases from V and 7 bases from J, leaving 6 bases between. The CDR3 is 11 amino acids. The data derive from a study of tumor-infiltrating lymphocytes in primary liver carcinoma. Study-level information: Participating patients were men and women between 30 and 69 years old. Sample yields of productive TCRbeta reads, ranging from roughly 3.65 to 8 million, were similar across tissue types.

The study's findings and limits: Among the pair types, tumor region pairs showed more overlap than tumor-adjacent and tumor-blood pairs.

RNA isolated from unsorted whole blood supplied the blood RNA, with germline DNA also extracted. This TCR was sampled from a man aged 35 to 55 with primary liver carcinoma and hepatitis B virus infection. The chain links TRBV12-3 or TRBV12-4 to TRBJ2-1; D possibly corresponds to TRBD2 (5 bases). The sequenced sample was peripheral blood. For the CDR3, the DNA is TGTGCCAGCAGTGCGGGTAATGAGCAGTTCTTC. Translated: CASSAGNEQFF.